The 28 T cell receptor beta chains below come from one sample, sequenced in a study of Graves' ophthalmopathy and Graves' hyperthyroidism. Amplification of TCR beta CDR3 regions used RNA transcripts. Investigators did first-round RT-PCR with HTBI primers, then second-round multiplex PCR. TCRdb reprocessed the multiplex PCR reads with MiXCR, giving one entry per CDR3 protein. The table records roughly 400,000 distinct CDR3 sequences, 15% to 17% of them present only once. The sequenced sample was peripheral blood. Source of these receptors: a woman younger than 30 with stable Graves' hyperthyroidism.

In this sample, this clonotype turned up a few times. The chain carries TRBV6-1 and TRBJ2-2, with TRBD1 matching 12 bases. CDR3 length: 15 residues. The V gene end was trimmed by 8 bases and the J gene end by 6 bases; junction bases not matched to a gene: 7. Germline loops: CDR1 MNHNS, CDR2 SASEGT. CDR3 in DNA: TGTGCCAGCGGCGGGACAGGGGGCTTGGCCGGGGAGCTGTTTTTT. This gives the protein CASGGTGGLAGELFF.

This clonotype was counted many times. The chain employs TRBV28 and TRBJ1-1; D is unclear. Germline CDR1 reads MDHEN; CDR2 reads SYDVKM. V was cut by 1 base and J by 3 bases, with 9 bases left in between. The CDR3 sequence is 14 residues long. The DNA of the CDR3 is TGTGCCAGCAGTTTATCGGCCTCGCACACTGAAGCTTTCTTT. Amino acids: CASSLSASHTEAFF.

This clonotype was observed many times. This chain joins TRBV4-1 and TRBJ2-7; no clear D. The CDR3 spans 14 residues. The V end was cut by 4 bases, the J end by 0 bases, with 10 bases between. Germline V lookup: CDR1 MGHRA, CDR2 YSYEKL. CDR3: CASSLTEYSYEQYF. The CDR3 DNA is TGCGCCAGCAGCCTGACGGAATACTCCTACGAGCAGTACTTC.

This clonotype was counted at least ten times. The V call is TRBV25-1, the J call TRBJ1-1; D not certain. V was clipped by 3 bases and J by 3 bases, with 5 bases between them. Germline V lookup: CDR1 MGHDK, CDR2 SYGVNS. CDR3 size: 12 residues. CDR3 residues: CASSDFYTEAFF. DNA for the CDR3: TGTGCCAGCAGTGACTTCTACACTGAAGCTTTCTTT.

This clonotype occurred many times. This sequence joins TRBV20-1 and TRBJ2-7; 9 bases match TRBD1. J gave up 3 bases and V 4 bases, and 7 bases lay outside the gene matches. Germline V gene sequence: CDR1 DFQATT, CDR2 SNEGSKA (reference sequence). The CDR3 contains 14 residues. The CDR3 coding sequence is TGCAGTGCTACTCCGGGACAGGGTGGCTACGAGCAGTACTTC. Translation gives CSATPGQGGYEQYF.

Note on this clonotype: As the CDR3 is not closed by the conserved phenylalanine or tryptophan, this likely results from a read error. No DNA is shown, since the ends of the CDR3 on it are uncertain; the CDR3 is the one TCRdb lists. The V call is TRBV19, the J call TRBJ1-5. From its first to its last residue, the CDR3 has 15 amino acids. Germline V gives CDR1 LNHDA, CDR2 SQIVND (reference sequence). The CDR3 spells CASSIYRESNQPQHY.

The V call is TRBV3-1, the J call TRBJ2-5; 10 bases agree with TRBD2. This CDR3 is 16 amino acids long. From germline, CDR1 is LGHDT and CDR2 YNNKEL (reference sequence). The trim removed 2 bases at V and 2 bases at J, leaving 5 bases unmatched. The CDR3 DNA is TGTGCCAGCAGCCAACTAGCGGGGGCCCCTCAAGAGACCCAGTACTTC. This gives the protein CASSQLAGAPQETQYF.

Note on this clonotype: This could be a read error, since a much larger clone is one nucleotide away. This chain connects TRBV7-9 to TRBJ1-6; weak D call: TRBD1 (5 bases). The CDR3 is 13 residues long. The germline V gene encodes CDR1 SEHNR and CDR2 FQNEAQ (reference sequence). The CDR3: CASSLDWGSHLHF. CDR3 DNA sequence: TGTGCCAGCAGCTTAGATTGGGGCTCACACCTCCACTTT.

This clonotype was seen repeatedly, ten times or more. The chain links TRBV7-6 to TRBJ1-1, with D uncertain. The ends were cut back, 5 bases at V and 6 bases at J, with 19 bases in the middle. The CDR3 consists of 15 residues. Germline CDR1 is SGHVS and CDR2 is FNYEAQ. For the CDR3, the DNA is TGTGCCAGCAGCCCGCCCATCGGTAGTGACGCTGAAGCTTTCTTT. Its translation: CASSPPIGSDAEAFF.

The CDR3 loop reads CSARDSLQGYEQYF. Here the CDR3 DNA reads TGCAGTGCTAGAGATTCCCTCCAGGGTTACGAGCAGTACTTC. The chain joins TRBV20-1 to TRBJ2-7, with D tentatively TRBD1 (5 bases). CDR3 size: 14 residues. Trimming left V 0 bases short and J 4 bases short, with 13 bases between. Germline assignment: CDR1 DFQATT and CDR2 SNEGSKA (reference sequence).

Only a few counts were recorded for this clonotype. The genes are TRBV6-4 and TRBJ1-3; 8 nucleotides agree with TRBD1. With V trimmed by 5 bases and J by 1 base, 7 bases remained unmatched. This CDR3 comprises 16 residues. Germline CDR1 is MRHNA and CDR2 is SNTAGT. The CDR3: CASSTTGVGSGNTIYF. In DNA, the CDR3 is TGTGCCAGCAGTACGACAGGGGTGGGGTCTGGAAACACCATATATTTT.

This chain connects TRBV6-2 or TRBV6-3 to TRBJ1-6, with TRBD1 matching 8 bases. The V segment lost 2 bases and the J segment 0 bases; nucleotides outside the gene matches: 6. Germline V lookup: CDR1 MNHEY, CDR2 SVGEGT. The CDR3 extends over 18 amino acids. Here the CDR3 reads CASSYGQGESSYNSPLHF. The CDR3 DNA sequence: TGTGCCAGCAGTTACGGACAGGGCGAGAGCTCCTATAATTCACCCCTCCACTTT.

This clonotype has at least ten counts. This chain links TRBV24-1 with TRBJ2-7, with TRBD1 matching 8 bases. V lost 4 bases, J lost 4 bases, and 5 bases stayed unmatched. The CDR3 spans 14 residues. Germline V gene lookup returns CDR1 KGHDR and CDR2 SFDVKD. The CDR3 spells CATSESDRAYEQYF. DNA for the CDR3: TGTGCCACCAGTGAATCGGACAGGGCTTACGAGCAGTACTTC.

This clonotype was observed many times. At one boundary the junction diverges from the germline segment, which might be a read error. The chain carries TRBV7-2 and TRBJ1-2; 8 bases map to TRBD1. From germline, CDR1 is SGHTA and CDR2 FQGNSA. The length of the CDR3 is 14 residues. CDR3 coding DNA: TGTGCCAGCACACCCCGGACAGGGTCCTATCGCTACACCTTC. This sequence encodes CASTPRTGSYRYTF.

This clonotype occurred many times. The chain is built from TRBV27 and TRBJ2-2, with a tentative D call TRBD2 (5 bases). Germline values: CDR1 MNHEY, CDR2 SMNVEV (reference sequence). The CDR3 contains 15 residues. V shed 4 bases and J shed 2 bases, with 11 bases lying between them. CDR3 protein: CASSSRRHNTGELFF. The CDR3 DNA is TGTGCCAGCAGTTCAAGGAGGCATAACACCGGGGAGCTGTTTTTT.

This clonotype was picked up many times. The chain uses TRBV27 and TRBJ1-5; 8 bases map to TRBD1. The germline gives CDR1 MNHEY, CDR2 SMNVEV (reference sequence). After removal of 5 bases from V and 6 bases from J, the junction contained 12 bases not matched to a gene. This CDR3 spans 16 amino acids. The CDR3 nucleotides are TGTGCCAGCAGTCCTACTACAGGGGGTTACGGTCAGCCCCAGCATTTT. Its protein is CASSPTTGGYGQPQHF.

This clonotype was observed at least ten times. This chain connects TRBV6-1 to TRBJ1-2; D not resolved. The V end was cut by 5 bases, the J end by 2 bases, with 6 bases between. Germline V gives CDR1 MNHNS, CDR2 SASEGT. The CDR3 is made up of 12 amino acids. The CDR3 bases are TGTGCCAGCAGTCATAAGAACTATGGCTACACCTTC. This sequence encodes CASSHKNYGYTF.

This clonotype was recorded a few times. The CDR3 DNA sequence: TGTGCCAGCAGCATAGGGACTAATGGCTACACCTTC. Its translation is CASSIGTNGYTF. The chain carries TRBV7-9 and TRBJ1-2; D is possibly TRBD1 (5 bases). CDR1 is SEHNR, CDR2 FQNEAQ, per germline (reference sequence). Between the trimmed V and J ends, which lost 5 bases and 6 bases, there was a span of 10 bases. CDR3 size: 12 residues.

This clonotype was recorded many times. This chain joins TRBV19 and TRBJ1-1; no clear D gene. CDR3 size: 14 residues. CDR1 is LNHDA, CDR2 SQIVND, per germline (reference sequence). V was pared by 5 bases and J by 0 bases, with 10 bases between. The CDR3 coding sequence is TGTGCCAGTAGTGGACGGATCATGAACACTGAAGCTTTCTTT. The encoded protein is CASSGRIMNTEAFF.

This clonotype showed up many times. The V call is TRBV7-9, the J call TRBJ1-1; no clear D. This CDR3 spans 13 amino acids. The germline V gene encodes CDR1 SEHNR and CDR2 FQNEAQ (reference sequence). The V end was cut by 5 bases, the J end by 2 bases, with 9 bases between. The CDR3 sequence: CASSPYSNTEAFF. CDR3 nucleotides: TGTGCCAGCAGCCCATACAGTAACACTGAAGCTTTCTTT.

The chain combines TRBV4-1 with TRBJ1-5; tentatively, D is TRBD1 (6 bases). CDR1 is MGHRA, CDR2 YSYEKL, per germline. The length of the CDR3 is 14 residues. Trimming removed 3 bases from V and 3 bases from J, with 9 bases in between. The CDR3, as DNA: TGCGCCAGCAGCCACAGGACAGTCAATCAGCCCCAGCATTTT. Translating gives CASSHRTVNQPQHF.

This clonotype appeared many times. The CDR3 region has the DNA TGCGCCAGCAGTGGAGGCACGCCAGATAGCTCCTACGAGCAGTACTTC. Translating it yields CASSGGTPDSSYEQYF. The chain uses TRBV10-1 and TRBJ2-7; no clear D gene. CDR1 and CDR2 from the germline V gene are WNHNN and SYGVQD (reference sequence). CDR3 length: 16 amino acids. V was trimmed by 4 bases and J by 0 bases, leaving 16 bases between them.

This clonotype appeared many times. The chain uses TRBV19 and TRBJ1-2; D not certain. The V end lost 7 bases, the J end lost 4 bases, and 13 bases lay between the germline ends. Germline V CDR1 and CDR2: LNHDA, SQIVND (reference sequence). The CDR3 has 13 residues. The CDR3 reads CASKEAGFYGYTF. The CDR3, as DNA: TGTGCCAGTAAGGAAGCAGGTTTCTATGGCTACACCTTC.

At least ten counts were recorded for this clonotype. The chain has TRBV20-1 and TRBJ2-7, with 8 nucleotides matching TRBD2. This CDR3 has 15 amino acids. V lost 0 bases to trimming and J lost 2 bases; unmatched junction nucleotides: 6. Germline V gives CDR1 DFQATT, CDR2 SNEGSKA (reference sequence). This chain's CDR3 is CSARDRGSGTYEQYF. CDR3 bases: TGCAGTGCTAGAGATCGTGGTAGCGGGACCTACGAGCAGTACTTC.

This clonotype was found many times. The chain has TRBV10-3 and TRBJ1-1, with a possible D match to TRBD1 (5 bases). Trimming shortened V by 6 bases and J by 1 base, and 15 bases separated the two germline ends. The CDR3 extends over 15 amino acids. Germline CDR1 ENHRY, CDR2 SYGVKD. The CDR3 bases are TGTGCCATCAGCCCCCGAGGGGAAGGGAACACTGAAGCTTTCTTT. Its protein product is CAISPRGEGNTEAFF.

This clonotype showed up many times. The chain combines TRBV14 with TRBJ1-2; D is perhaps TRBD1 (6 bases). The CDR3 has 18 amino acids. V was trimmed by 3 bases and J by 3 bases, leaving 23 bases between them. CDR1 is SGHDN and CDR2 is FVKESK in the germline V gene. The CDR3 bases are TGTGCCAGCAGCCAGGATGTACAGGGAAGGATAGACGACTATGGCTACACCTTC. It yields the protein CASSQDVQGRIDDYGYTF.

This chain uses TRBV12-3 or TRBV12-4 with TRBJ1-2; 8 bases are shared with TRBD1. V was clipped by 3 bases and J by 4 bases; unmatched bases: 4. This CDR3 has 14 residues. CDR3 coding DNA: TGTGCCAGCAGTTTGCAGGGGGCCTTCTATGGCTACACCTTC. Protein: CASSLQGAFYGYTF.

This clonotype was observed at least ten times. V is TRBV12-3 or TRBV12-4 and J is TRBJ2-2, with D perhaps matching TRBD1 (6 bases). Trimming pared 3 bases from V and 3 bases from J, leaving 11 bases between. CDR3 size: 15 residues. CDR3: CASSFQGPYTGELFF. Here the CDR3 DNA reads TGTGCCAGCAGTTTTCAGGGGCCCTACACCGGGGAGCTGTTTTTT.